This is a list of T cell receptor beta chains from one sample in a study of T cell responses to AZD1222 COVID-19 vaccine. The method was immunoSEQ multiplex PCR; TCRdb's version includes in-frame clones alone and lacks a portion of them. The sample includes approximately 150,000 clones, about 89% of them seen just once. Here the sequenced sample was peripheral blood, taken 28 days after the second AZD1222 dose. These receptors came from an adult who received the AZD1222 COVID-19 vaccine. The CDR3 runs from the conserved cysteine through the conserved F or W. Fields, in order: D gene, clone size, V gene, J gene, CDR3 protein, CDR3 DNA. The D gene is left open where the match is weak. The size of a clone is reported for some rows only, either as once, few or many, or as a class for expanded clones.

d_gene: TRBD2
abundance: NA
v_gene: TRBV20-1
j_gene: TRBJ2-3
CDR3aa: CSASLAGLTDTQYF
CDR3nt: TGCAGTGCTAGTTTAGCGGGCCTCACAGATACGCAGTATTTT

d_gene: TRBD1
abundance: NA
v_gene: TRBV19
j_gene: TRBJ1-1
CDR3aa: CASSTSPGGLTEAFF
CDR3nt: TGTGCCAGTAGCACCTCCCCAGGGGGGCTCACTGAAGCTTTCTTT

d_gene: NA
abundance: NA
v_gene: TRBV7-6
j_gene: TRBJ2-2
CDR3aa: CASSLRPARTRANKHTGELFF
CDR3nt: TGTGCCAGCAGCTTAAGGCCAGCTAGAACAAGGGCAAATAAACACACCGGGGAGCTGTTTTTT

d_gene: NA
abundance: NA
v_gene: TRBV5-5
j_gene: TRBJ2-7
CDR3aa: CASSLAPTGSYEQYF
CDR3nt: TGTGCCAGCAGCTTGGCCCCGACGGGATCCTACGAGCAGTACTTC

d_gene: TRBD1
abundance: NA
v_gene: TRBV2
j_gene: TRBJ2-7
CDR3aa: CASIPKDRGIYEQYF
CDR3nt: TGTGCCAGCATTCCAAAGGACAGGGGGATCTACGAGCAGTACTTC

d_gene: TRBD2
abundance: NA
v_gene: TRBV4-2
j_gene: TRBJ2-3
CDR3aa: CASSKGRADTQYF
CDR3nt: TGTGCCAGCAGCAAGGGGAGGGCAGATACGCAGTATTTT

d_gene: NA
abundance: NA
v_gene: TRBV27
j_gene: TRBJ2-7
CDR3aa: CASSPTSGRAISSYEQYF
CDR3nt: TGTGCCAGCAGTCCCACCAGTGGCAGGGCGATCAGCTCCTACGAGCAGTACTTC

d_gene: TRBD1
abundance: NA
v_gene: TRBV2
j_gene: TRBJ1-1
CDR3aa: CASQIPGQGAPEAFF
CDR3nt: TGTGCCAGCCAGATTCCCGGACAGGGGGCGCCTGAAGCTTTCTTT

d_gene: TRBD1
abundance: NA
v_gene: TRBV13
j_gene: TRBJ2-7
CDR3aa: CASSSTGTGAAEQYF
CDR3nt: TGTGCCAGCAGCTCCACCGGGACAGGGGCCGCCGAGCAGTACTTC

d_gene: TRBD2
abundance: NA
v_gene: TRBV5-6
j_gene: TRBJ2-3
CDR3aa: CASRGSSGRRLDTQYF
CDR3nt: TGTGCCAGCAGGGGGTCTAGCGGGCGAAGGTTAGATACGCAGTATTTT

d_gene: NA
abundance: NA
v_gene: TRBV25-1
j_gene: TRBJ2-6
CDR3aa: CASSDPTGRGGANVLTF
CDR3nt: TGTGCCAGCAGTGATCCGACCGGGCGCGGTGGGGCCAACGTCCTGACTTTC

d_gene: TRBD1
abundance: NA
v_gene: TRBV11-2
j_gene: TRBJ1-4
CDR3aa: CASSLTGGREKLFF
CDR3nt: TGTGCCAGCAGCTTGACAGGGGGACGTGAAAAACTGTTTTTT

d_gene: TRBD2
abundance: NA
v_gene: TRBV4-2
j_gene: TRBJ2-5
CDR3aa: CASSPSRGGVVETQYF
CDR3nt: TGTGCCAGCAGCCCATCTCGTGGGGGGGTGGTGGAGACCCAGTACTTC

d_gene: NA
abundance: few
v_gene: TRBV7-9
j_gene: TRBJ2-1
CDR3aa: CASSYSGEQFF
CDR3nt: TGTGCCAGCAGCTATAGCGGCGAGCAGTTCTTC

d_gene: NA
abundance: NA
v_gene: TRBV5-6
j_gene: TRBJ2-7
CDR3aa: CASSLGRTDEQYF
CDR3nt: TGTGCCAGCAGCTTGGGGCGGACGGACGAGCAGTACTTC

d_gene: TRBD2
abundance: once
v_gene: TRBV28
j_gene: TRBJ2-1
CDR3aa: CASSFQAGAHEQFF
CDR3nt: TGTGCCAGCAGTTTCCAAGCGGGAGCCCATGAGCAGTTCTTC

d_gene: NA
abundance: NA
v_gene: TRBV19
j_gene: TRBJ1-5
CDR3aa: CASSMAANQPQHF
CDR3nt: TGTGCCAGTAGTATGGCAGCTAATCAGCCCCAGCATTTT

d_gene: TRBD2
abundance: NA
v_gene: TRBV2
j_gene: TRBJ2-1
CDR3aa: CASSGERGLEQFF
CDR3nt: TGTGCCAGCAGCGGGGAGCGGGGACTTGAGCAGTTCTTC

d_gene: TRBD1
abundance: NA
v_gene: TRBV10-2
j_gene: TRBJ1-6
CDR3aa: CATSNDRQGYSPLHF
CDR3nt: TGCGCCACCAGCAACGATAGACAGGGGTATTCACCCCTCCACTTT

d_gene: TRBD1
abundance: once
v_gene: TRBV6-2/TRBV6-3
j_gene: TRBJ1-2
CDR3aa: CASSYSPGGASGYTF
CDR3nt: TGTGCCAGCAGTTACTCGCCAGGGGGCGCGAGTGGCTACACCTTC

d_gene: NA
abundance: NA
v_gene: TRBV18
j_gene: TRBJ2-7
CDR3aa: CASSPLPGTPGNHRPNSYEQYF
CDR3nt: TGTGCCAGCTCCCCTCTCCCTGGCACCCCAGGGAATCATCGACCTAACTCCTACGAGCAGTACTTC

d_gene: TRBD1
abundance: NA
v_gene: TRBV10-3
j_gene: TRBJ1-1
CDR3aa: CAISEPGTGLATEAFF
CDR3nt: TGTGCCATCAGTGAACCCGGGACAGGGCTTGCCACTGAAGCTTTCTTT

d_gene: NA
abundance: NA
v_gene: TRBV27
j_gene: TRBJ1-3
CDR3aa: CASSSGRGNTIYF
CDR3nt: TGTGCCAGCAGCTCAGGGCGCGGAAACACCATATATTTT

d_gene: NA
abundance: NA
v_gene: TRBV5-5
j_gene: TRBJ1-6
CDR3aa: CASSLGQAGSPLHF
CDR3nt: TGTGCCAGCAGCTTGGGCCAGGCCGGTTCACCCCTCCACTTT

d_gene: NA
abundance: NA
v_gene: TRBV4-1
j_gene: TRBJ1-2
CDR3aa: CASSQGTQTGGVNYGYTF
CDR3nt: TGCGCCAGCAGCCAAGGAACTCAAACTGGGGGCGTTAACTATGGCTACACCTTC

d_gene: NA
abundance: NA
v_gene: TRBV5-5
j_gene: TRBJ2-7
CDR3aa: CASSARPMTTTYEQYF
CDR3nt: TGTGCCAGCAGTGCTAGGCCTATGACTACTACCTACGAGCAGTACTTC

d_gene: NA
abundance: NA
v_gene: TRBV27
j_gene: TRBJ2-7
CDR3aa: CASSLFGIDSSYEQYF
CDR3nt: TGTGCCAGCAGTTTATTTGGAATCGACAGCTCCTACGAGCAGTACTTC

d_gene: NA
abundance: once
v_gene: TRBV7-9
j_gene: TRBJ1-4
CDR3aa: CASSLGAEGEKLFF
CDR3nt: TGTGCCAGCAGCTTAGGGGCCGAGGGGGAAAAACTGTTTTTT

d_gene: NA
abundance: NA
v_gene: TRBV15
j_gene: TRBJ2-5
CDR3aa: CATSMEDQETQYF
CDR3nt: TGTGCCACCAGCATGGAGGACCAAGAGACCCAGTACTTC

d_gene: NA
abundance: NA
v_gene: TRBV27
j_gene: TRBJ2-3
CDR3aa: CASSSGGSSTDTQYF
CDR3nt: TGTGCCAGCAGTTCAGGGGGGTCTAGCACAGATACGCAGTATTTT

d_gene: NA
abundance: NA
v_gene: TRBV3-1/TRBV3-2
j_gene: TRBJ1-5
CDR3aa: CASSPKSGNQPQHF
CDR3nt: TGTGCCAGCAGCCCCAAGTCGGGAAATCAGCCCCAGCATTTT

d_gene: NA
abundance: NA
v_gene: TRBV4-1
j_gene: TRBJ1-3
CDR3aa: CASSQLDSLRNTIYF
CDR3nt: TGCGCCAGCAGCCAGCTTGACAGTTTAAGAAACACCATATATTTT

d_gene: NA
abundance: NA
v_gene: TRBV18
j_gene: TRBJ1-5
CDR3aa: CASSDSNQPQHF
CDR3nt: TGTGCCAGCTCCGACAGCAATCAGCCCCAGCATTTT

d_gene: NA
abundance: NA
v_gene: TRBV2
j_gene: TRBJ2-7
CDR3aa: CASTQGGGGNSYEQYF
CDR3nt: TGTGCCAGCACCCAAGGGGGCGGGGGGAACTCCTACGAGCAGTACTTC

d_gene: NA
abundance: NA
v_gene: TRBV7-2
j_gene: TRBJ2-7
CDR3aa: CASSLAQPYEQYF
CDR3nt: TGTGCCAGCAGCTTAGCACAGCCTTACGAGCAGTACTTC

d_gene: NA
abundance: NA
v_gene: TRBV6-5
j_gene: TRBJ1-5
CDR3aa: CASSYDGKYQPQHF
CDR3nt: TGTGCCAGCAGTTACGACGGGAAATATCAGCCCCAGCATTTT

d_gene: NA
abundance: few
v_gene: TRBV5-5
j_gene: TRBJ2-2
CDR3aa: CASSSRGANTGELFF
CDR3nt: TGTGCCAGCAGCTCCCGTGGGGCGAACACCGGGGAGCTGTTTTTT

d_gene: NA
abundance: NA
v_gene: TRBV18
j_gene: TRBJ1-3
CDR3aa: CASSPLAQNSGNTIYF
CDR3nt: TGTGCCAGCTCACCACTTGCCCAAAACTCTGGAAACACCATATATTTT

d_gene: NA
abundance: NA
v_gene: TRBV13
j_gene: TRBJ2-1
CDR3aa: CASSLGDNEQFF
CDR3nt: TGTGCCAGCAGCTTAGGCGACAATGAGCAGTTCTTC

d_gene: NA
abundance: NA
v_gene: TRBV11-2
j_gene: TRBJ2-7
CDR3aa: CASSPITGPYEQYF
CDR3nt: TGTGCCAGCAGCCCTATCACAGGGCCCTACGAGCAGTACTTC

d_gene: NA
abundance: NA
v_gene: TRBV2
j_gene: TRBJ1-5
CDR3aa: CASSPDLASRNQPQHF
CDR3nt: TGTGCCAGCAGTCCTGACCTTGCTTCCCGCAATCAGCCCCAGCATTTT

d_gene: NA
abundance: NA
v_gene: TRBV5-1
j_gene: TRBJ1-1
CDR3aa: CASSFGGRHTEAFF
CDR3nt: TGCGCCAGCAGCTTCGGGGGGCGGCACACTGAAGCTTTCTTT

d_gene: TRBD1
abundance: NA
v_gene: TRBV19
j_gene: TRBJ2-3
CDR3aa: CASSFSGGNTQYF
CDR3nt: TGTGCCAGTAGTTTCTCAGGGGGTAATACGCAGTATTTT

d_gene: TRBD1
abundance: NA
v_gene: TRBV5-8
j_gene: TRBJ2-1
CDR3aa: CASSPGTGGFLDGNEQFF
CDR3nt: TGTGCCAGCTCCCCCGGGACAGGGGGCTTCCTCGACGGCAATGAGCAGTTCTTC